This T cell receptor beta chain was captured in a study of T cell responses to AZD1222 COVID-19 vaccine. Whole-study findings and limits: Donor demographics were predominantly white British with a female majority; clonal diversity may be underestimated. Repertoires in all cases were sampled only once the peak T cell response had passed. Among spike-specific TCRs, nearly half reportedly target unmutated variant regions. CD4 TCRs associated with vaccination spanned spike, dominating at 160-218 and 743-854.

About this clone: Its antigen is as yet unknown.

V gave up 0 bases and J gave up 11 bases, with 13 bases separating them. CDR1 and CDR2 from the germline V gene are ENHRY and SYGVKD. The CDR3 consists of 13 residues. Profiling relied on immunoSEQ multiplex PCR, and the TCRdb table lists in-frame clones only, not all of them. The sample has around 110,000 clones; approximately 83% are singletons. The sequence derives from an adult in good health. The chain is built from TRBV10-3 and TRBJ1-1; possible D gene TRBD1, 5 bases. The starting material was peripheral blood, obtained on day 0 of MenACWY control vaccination. The CDR3 DNA sequence: TGTGCCATCAGTGAGTCGTTGCAACAGGCTGCTTTCTTT. It yields the protein CAISESLQQAAFF.